A selection of T cell receptor beta chains follows, all from one sample in a study of vaccination effects on CD4 cells after COVID-19. The antigens these receptors bind are not known. Profiling relied on immunoSEQ multiplex PCR, and the TCRdb table lists in-frame clones only, not all of them. The table lists about 79,000 clones, approximately 74% of them singletons. The specimen was CD4+ T cells from PBMCs cultured with HCoV-229E spike peptides, collected before COVID-19 vaccination. The receptor set was obtained from a human donor who received a COVID-19 vaccine. Each CDR3 is given with its conserved first and last residue. A D gene is named only where the DNA matches it firmly. Size values are once, few and many counts, or a class for expanded clones, and some rows have none.

size,D,V,J,DNA,CDR3
.,TRBD2,TRBV5-8,TRBJ2-5,TGTGCCAGCAGCTTACTAGCGGGGGGTCAAGAGACCCAGTACTTC,CASSLLAGGQETQYF
few,.,TRBV2,TRBJ1-3,TGTGCCAGCAGTCAGACAGTCTCTGGAAACACCATATATTTT,CASSQTVSGNTIYF
.,.,TRBV6-1,TRBJ1-4,TGTGCCAGCAGTGATTTGGATCGAGTCGAAAAACTGTTTTTT,CASSDLDRVEKLFF
.,.,TRBV5-8,TRBJ1-2,TGTGCCAGCAGCTTGCAACAGGGTAACTATGGCTACACCTTC,CASSLQQGNYGYTF
few,TRBD2,TRBV5-1,TRBJ2-1,TGCGCCAGCAGCTTGGTGGCGGGGGGGCCCAATGAGCAGTTCTTC,CASSLVAGGPNEQFF
few,.,TRBV6-5,TRBJ2-3,TGTGCCAGCAGTTACGAGGGTACGCAGTATTTT,CASSYEGTQYF
.,TRBD1,TRBV19,TRBJ2-4,TGTGCCAGTAGTTCAGGCCGGGACAGGTTAGGGAACATTCAGTACTTC,CASSSGRDRLGNIQYF
.,.,TRBV9,TRBJ1-1,TGTGCCAGCAGCACCCCCGGGGATGGAGTGAGGACTGAAGCTTTCTTT,CASSTPGDGVRTEAFF
.,.,TRBV6-5,TRBJ2-6,TGTGCCAGCAGTTACTCGAGGACACCAGGGGCCAACGTCCTGACTTTC,CASSYSRTPGANVLTF
.,.,TRBV7-2,TRBJ2-3,TGTGCCAGCAGCTTCAAATTCAAGGGGGATACGCAGTATTTT,CASSFKFKGDTQYF
.,.,TRBV7-2,TRBJ2-1,TGTGCCAGCAGCTCCCCCGGGGTTAATGAGCAGTTCTTC,CASSSPGVNEQFF
.,.,TRBV6-1,TRBJ1-5,TGTGCCAGCAGTGAAGCGGGGATTTATAGCAATCAGCCCCAGCATTTT,CASSEAGIYSNQPQHF
.,TRBD2,TRBV7-2,TRBJ2-5,TGTGCCAGCAGCTGGGGACTAGCGGGGGGGAGAGAGACCCAGTACTTC,CASSWGLAGGRETQYF
.,.,TRBV7-2,TRBJ1-1,TGTGCCAGCAGCCCACCCCCCCCCGGCCTTGAAGCTTTCTTT,CASSPPPPGLEAFF
.,TRBD2,TRBV19,TRBJ2-3,TGTGCCAGTAGTACCCGTGGGGGAGCGGGGGAAACAGATACGCAGTATTTT,CASSTRGGAGETDTQYF
.,.,TRBV29-1,TRBJ1-1,TGCAGCGTTGCAGGTGGATCTGAAGCTTTCTTT,CSVAGGSEAFF
once,TRBD1,TRBV6-1,TRBJ2-4,TGTGCCAGCAGTGAGATCCCCCAGACAGGGGAGTACTTC,CASSEIPQTGEYF
.,TRBD1,TRBV3-1/TRBV3-2,TRBJ1-2,TGTGCCAGCAGCCTCGGCGAGAGGCAGGGGGATGGCTACACCTTC,CASSLGERQGDGYTF
.,.,TRBV4-3,TRBJ1-2,TGCGCCAGCAGCCAAGATCAGGATGACAGGACTAACTATGGCTACACCTTC,CASSQDQDDRTNYGYTF
.,TRBD1,TRBV11-2,TRBJ1-6,TGTGCCAGCAGCTCGGGACAGTATAATTCACCCCTCCACTTT,CASSSGQYNSPLHF
.,TRBD1,TRBV11-1,TRBJ2-1,TGTGCCAGCAGCTTATCGACAGGGTCCTACAATGAGCAGTTCTTC,CASSLSTGSYNEQFF
few,TRBD2,TRBV24-1,TRBJ2-3,TGTGCCACCAGTGATTTGGGGGGGGTAGCTACAGATACGCAGTATTTT,CATSDLGGVATDTQYF
.,TRBD1,TRBV19,TRBJ1-5,TGTGCCAGTAGCTTGGACAGGGGAGGTCAGCCCCAGCATTTT,CASSLDRGGQPQHF
.,TRBD1,TRBV3-1/TRBV3-2,TRBJ1-4,TGTGCCAGCAGCCAAGGTATACAGGGGCCAGCAACTAATGAAAAACTGTTTTTT,CASSQGIQGPATNEKLFF
.,.,TRBV4-3,TRBJ1-2,TGCGCCAGCAGCCAAGCGACGGGAGGGGGTTATGGCTACACCTTC,CASSQATGGGYGYTF
.,TRBD1,TRBV6-5,TRBJ1-1,TGTGCCAGCAGTTACCGGCGGACAGGAGGAACTGAAGCTTTCTTT,CASSYRRTGGTEAFF
.,.,TRBV28,TRBJ1-1,TGTGCCAGCCTCTCACGGAGGGGGGACACTGAAGCTTTCTTT,CASLSRRGDTEAFF
once,TRBD1,TRBV7-6,TRBJ2-3,TGTGCCAGCAGCCGAGGACAGGGTGGGGCAGATACGCAGTATTTT,CASSRGQGGADTQYF
.,.,TRBV19,TRBJ1-4,TGTGCCAGTAGTCTTATGACGGGTCGGGAGGAAAAACTGTTTTTT,CASSLMTGREEKLFF
.,.,TRBV6-5,TRBJ2-2,TGTGCCAGCAGTTACTCGATCACAGGAAGCACCGGGGAGCTGTTTTTT,CASSYSITGSTGELFF
.,.,TRBV3-1/TRBV3-2,TRBJ1-4,TGTGCCAGCAGCCAAGATTTAGAGGTAGTGGAAAAACTGTTTTTT,CASSQDLEVVEKLFF
few,.,TRBV2,TRBJ1-2,TGTGCCAGCAGTGAGAGACAGATCTATGGCTACACCTTC,CASSERQIYGYTF
.,TRBD1,TRBV6-5,TRBJ2-2,TGTGCCAGCAGGTCTGACAGGGGGGACACCGGGGAGCTGTTTTTT,CASRSDRGDTGELFF
.,TRBD1,TRBV30,TRBJ1-5,TGTGCCTGGACCGGACAGGGCCGCAATCAGCCCCAGCATTTT,CAWTGQGRNQPQHF
once,TRBD1,TRBV24-1,TRBJ1-2,TGTGCCACGTGGACAGGGAACGGCTACACCTTC,CATWTGNGYTF
once,.,TRBV5-1,TRBJ1-5,TGCGCCAGCAGTCCCGGGGATGGGAATCAGCCCCAGCATTTT,CASSPGDGNQPQHF
.,TRBD1,TRBV4-1,TRBJ1-4,TGCGCCAGCAGCCAAGACGGGACAGGGGTTGAAAAACTGTTTTTT,CASSQDGTGVEKLFF
.,.,TRBV9,TRBJ1-6,TGTGCCAGCAGCGTGAGTACAGCGAATTCACCCCTCCACTTT,CASSVSTANSPLHF
.,.,TRBV24-1,TRBJ2-3,TGTGCCACCAGTGATCCTGGGTATGCGCAGTATTTT,CATSDPGYAQYF
.,TRBD1,TRBV3-1/TRBV3-2,TRBJ1-1,TGTGCCAGCAGCCTGTATATGACAGGGGGGACTGAAGCTTTCTTT,CASSLYMTGGTEAFF
.,TRBD1,TRBV18,TRBJ2-5,TGTGCCAGCTCACCGCTGGCAGGGGGACGGCAAGAGACCCAGTACTTC,CASSPLAGGRQETQYF
.,.,TRBV6-5,TRBJ1-5,TGTGCCAGCAGCCCCCCGCCCCAGCATTTT,CASSPPPQHF
.,TRBD2,TRBV4-1,TRBJ2-2,TGCGCCAGCAGCAAGGGACTAGCGGGGATCTCCGGGGAGCTGTTTTTT,CASSKGLAGISGELFF
.,TRBD1,TRBV5-1,TRBJ1-2,TGCGCCAGCAGCTGGACAGGGCCCTATGGCTACACCTTC,CASSWTGPYGYTF
.,TRBD1,TRBV27,TRBJ2-2,TGTGCCAGCAGTCGCCAAGGGACAGCGAACACCGGGGAGCTGTTTTTT,CASSRQGTANTGELFF
.,.,TRBV24-1,TRBJ2-4,TGTGCCACCAGCACCACTCGGGGGGCAGGGACCAAAAACATTCAGTACTTC,CATSTTRGAGTKNIQYF
.,.,TRBV5-5,TRBJ2-3,TGTGCCAGCAGTTCACCTTCTAACACAGATACGCAGTATTTT,CASSSPSNTDTQYF
.,TRBD1,TRBV5-1,TRBJ1-2,TGCGCCAGCGCAACTCCTTCAGGGGGCCATGGCTACACCTTC,CASATPSGGHGYTF
.,.,TRBV3-1/TRBV3-2,TRBJ1-1,TGTGCCAGCAGCCAAGAGGCAGGGTTAAGGGCTTTCTTT,CASSQEAGLRAFF